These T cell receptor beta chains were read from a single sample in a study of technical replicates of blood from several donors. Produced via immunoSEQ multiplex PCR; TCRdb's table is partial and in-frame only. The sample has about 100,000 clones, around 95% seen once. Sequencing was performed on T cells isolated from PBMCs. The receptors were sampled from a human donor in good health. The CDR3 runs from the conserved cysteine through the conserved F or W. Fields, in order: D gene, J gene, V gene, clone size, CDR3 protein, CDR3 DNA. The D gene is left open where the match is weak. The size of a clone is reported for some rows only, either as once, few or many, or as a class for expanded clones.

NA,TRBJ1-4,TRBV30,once,CAWTGGGLNEKLFF,TGTGCCTGGACCGGCGGGGGGCTTAATGAAAAACTGTTTTTT
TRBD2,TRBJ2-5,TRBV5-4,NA,CASGTRTAETQYF,TGTGCCAGCGGGACTAGAACCGCAGAGACCCAGTACTTC
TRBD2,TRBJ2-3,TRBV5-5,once,CASSPWTSGGTDTQYF,TGTGCCAGCAGCCCCTGGACTAGCGGGGGCACAGATACGCAGTATTTT
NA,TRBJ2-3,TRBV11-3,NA,CASSFRGLNTDTQYF,TGTGCCAGCAGCTTCCGGGGACTTAACACAGATACGCAGTATTTT
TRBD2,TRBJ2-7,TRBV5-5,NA,CASSLGLAGNYEQYF,TGTGCCAGCAGCTTAGGACTAGCGGGAAACTACGAGCAGTACTTC
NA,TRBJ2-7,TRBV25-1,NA,CASRDTYEQYF,TGTGCCAGCAGAGACACCTACGAGCAGTACTTC
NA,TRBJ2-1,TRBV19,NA,CASSLGGPITNEQFF,TGTGCCAGTAGTCTGGGGGGGCCAATTACCAATGAGCAGTTCTTC
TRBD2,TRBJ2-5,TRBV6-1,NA,CASSDRLAGGPETQYF,TGTGCCAGCAGTGATAGACTAGCGGGAGGGCCTGAGACCCAGTACTTC
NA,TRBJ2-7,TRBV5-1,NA,CASSVQGYEQYF,TGCGCCAGCAGCGTGCAGGGGTACGAGCAGTACTTC
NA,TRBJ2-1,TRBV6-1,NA,CASSGDRLRSVDEQFF,TGTGCCAGCAGTGGAGACAGGCTTCGGTCCGTGGATGAGCAGTTCTTC
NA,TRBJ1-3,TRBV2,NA,CASGRGGPTPGGGNTIYF,TGTGCCAGCGGAAGGGGGGGCCCTACACCCGGAGGGGGAAACACCATATATTTT
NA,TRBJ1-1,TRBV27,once,CASSRPQGSEAFF,TGTGCCAGCAGTAGACCCCAGGGGTCCGAAGCTTTCTTT
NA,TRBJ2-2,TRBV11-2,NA,CASSLPPAGVSGELFF,TGTGCCAGCAGCTTACCCCCGGCAGGGGTGTCCGGGGAGCTGTTTTTT
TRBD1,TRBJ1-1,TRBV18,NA,CASSPGQGGTEAFF,TGTGCCAGCTCACCGGGACAGGGGGGCACTGAAGCTTTCTTT
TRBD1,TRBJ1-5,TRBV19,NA,CASTPGQPYSNQPQHF,TGTGCCAGTACTCCGGGACAGCCTTATAGCAATCAGCCCCAGCATTTT
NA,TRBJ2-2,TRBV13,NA,CASSALQGPGELFF,TGTGCCAGCAGCGCACTCCAGGGTCCCGGGGAGCTGTTTTTT